The 32 T cell receptor beta chains listed next were all sequenced from one sample in a study of response to subunit inactivated influenza vaccine. TCRdb re-called the RT-PCR reads through MiXCR, storing one row per CDR3 protein. The data hold hundreds of thousands of distinct CDR3 sequences, with about 7.6% observed a single time. The material was PBMCs from blood, obtained 23 months after vaccination. Receptors originate from a man between 50 and 69 years old who received an inactivated influenza vaccine.

The sample holds many counts of this clonotype. The chain recombines TRBV10-3 with TRBJ2-7, with D possibly called TRBD1 or TRBD2 (5 bases each). Trimming removed 6 bases from V and 3 bases from J, with 12 bases in between. The germline CDR1 and CDR2 sequences are ENHRY and SYGVKD. CDR3 length: 13 amino acids. The DNA for the CDR3 is TGTGCCATCAGCGGCCGGGACGGCTACGAGCAGTACTTC. It is translated as CAISGRDGYEQYF.

The table lists this clonotype with a few counts. J is TRBJ1-4 and V is TRBV11-2; 10 nucleotides line up with TRBD1. Germline values: CDR1 SGHAT, CDR2 FQNNGV. Germline trimming cut 3 bases from V and 5 bases from J; bases unmatched to any gene: 6. The CDR3 is made up of 16 amino acids. CDR3 residues: CASSFTVGQGNEKLFF. Here the CDR3 DNA reads TGTGCCAGCAGCTTCACCGTGGGACAGGGGAATGAAAAACTGTTTTTT.

CDR3 sequence: CASSQYPGTGGVAGEETQYF. DNA for the CDR3: TGTGCCAGCAGCCAATACCCCGGGACAGGAGGAGTAGCGGGAGAGGAGACCCAGTACTTC. The chain uses TRBV11-2 and TRBJ2-5; weak D call: TRBD2 (9 bases). This CDR3 spans 20 amino acids. From germline, CDR1 is SGHAT and CDR2 FQNNGV. Between the trimmed V and J ends, which lost 5 bases and 5 bases, there was a span of 33 bases.

This clonotype turned up a few times. The J gene is TRBJ2-1, the V gene TRBV5-6; 10 bases map to TRBD2. Per the germline V gene, CDR1 is SGHDT and CDR2 is YYEEEE. V was pared by 2 bases and J by 4 bases, with 6 bases of the junction left unmatched. The CDR3 totals 16 residues. DNA for the CDR3: TGTGCCAGCAGCTTTGAAAGCGGGAGGGCTTACAATGAGCAGTTCTTC. Amino acids: CASSFESGRAYNEQFF.

In this sample, this clonotype turned up a few times. The gene calls are TRBV20-1 and TRBJ2-1; TRBD2 aligns across 8 bases. Looked up from germline, CDR1 is DFQATT and CDR2 is SNEGSKA (reference sequence). The CDR3 has 14 residues. V dropped 1 base and J dropped 6; count of bases not matched to a gene: 5. In nucleotides, the CDR3 is TGCAGTGCTAGAGGTGGGCTAGCGGGCAATGAGCAGTTCTTC. It encodes CSARGGLAGNEQFF.

This clonotype was seen at least ten times. The gene calls are TRBV9 and TRBJ1-1, with D unresolved. CDR1 SGDLS and CDR2 YYNGEE come from the germline V gene. The V end lost 4 bases, the J end lost 6 bases, and 19 bases lay between the germline ends. The CDR3 runs to 15 residues. CDR3 residues: CASSPSLSVRAEAFF. The CDR3 nucleotides read TGTGCCAGCAGCCCCAGCCTATCGGTTAGGGCTGAAGCTTTCTTT.

This chain uses TRBV3-1 with TRBJ2-7; TRBD1 is a possible D gene (6 bases). V was trimmed by 2 bases and J by 3 bases, leaving 14 bases between them. CDR3 size: 15 residues. Germline V gene sequence: CDR1 LGHDT, CDR2 YNNKEL (reference sequence). CDR3 amino acids: CASSQLGHLIYEQYF. The DNA of the CDR3 is TGTGCCAGCAGCCAACTGGGACACCTTATCTACGAGCAGTACTTC.

The chain couples TRBV11-2 to TRBJ2-5, with D unresolved. The V end was cut by 0 bases, the J end by 5 bases, with 7 bases between. Germline V gives CDR1 SGHAT, CDR2 FQNNGV. The CDR3 extends over 13 amino acids. The CDR3 loop reads CASSLEGLETQYF. CDR3 in DNA: TGTGCCAGCAGCTTAGAAGGGCTGGAGACCCAGTACTTC. Filled out from reference TRBV11-2 and TRBJ2-5, the complete variable domain reads EAGVAQSPRYKIIEKRQSVAFWCNPISGHATLYWYQQILGQGPKLLIQFQNNGVVDDSQLPKDRFSAERLKGVDSTLKIQPAKLEDSAVYLCASSLEGLETQYFGPGTRLLVL.

In this sample, this clonotype turned up a few times. V is TRBV7-9 and J is TRBJ2-7, with D unresolved. The CDR3 totals 16 residues. The V gene's germline CDR1 is SEHNR and CDR2 FQNEAQ (reference sequence). The V gene lost 0 bases and the J gene lost 3 bases, with 15 bases spanning the gap. The CDR3 spells CASSLASRPESYEQYF. CDR3 in DNA: TGTGCCAGCAGCTTAGCCTCGCGTCCGGAGAGCTACGAGCAGTACTTC.

The chain joins TRBV6-5 to TRBJ1-2; D uncertain. Germline V lookup: CDR1 MNHEY, CDR2 SVGAGI. The CDR3 runs 14 residues. The V and J ends lost 2 bases and 0 bases respectively, with 7 bases between them. CDR3 in amino acids: CASSYGRANYGYTF. DNA for the CDR3: TGTGCCAGCAGTTACGGGAGAGCTAACTATGGCTACACCTTC.

Only a few counts were recorded for this clonotype. This chain joins TRBV6-1 and TRBJ1-6, with D unresolved. Trimming shortened V by 6 bases and J by 11 bases, and 14 bases separated the two germline ends. CDR3 length: 13 residues. CDR1 and CDR2 from the germline V gene are MNHNS and SASEGT. This CDR3 reads CASSTARETPLHF. As DNA, the CDR3 is TGTGCCAGCAGCACCGCCCGGGAGACACCCCTCCACTTT.

This rearrangement joins TRBV15 to TRBJ2-7; 12 nucleotides line up with TRBD1. V was clipped by 1 base and J by 7 bases; unmatched bases: 5. Germline V gene data show CDR1 as LNHNV and CDR2 as YYDKDF (reference sequence). CDR3 length: 15 amino acids. The CDR3 DNA sequence: TGTGCCACCAGCAGAGGGGGGACAGGGGGCAGGGAGCAGTACTTC. Protein product: CATSRGGTGGREQYF.

Ten or more counts support this clonotype. The chain combines TRBV12-3 or TRBV12-4 with TRBJ1-1; the D is unclear. The CDR3 totals 14 residues. V was pared by 2 bases and J by 1 base, with 8 bases between. The CDR3 spells CASSLQVPNTEAFF. In DNA form, the CDR3 reads TGTGCCAGCAGTTTACAGGTTCCGAACACTGAAGCTTTCTTT.

This clonotype was seen many times. The chain is built from TRBV5-1 and TRBJ1-2; D is unclear. The CDR3 sequence is 13 residues long. Trimming took off 0 bases at V and 7 bases at J, with 10 bases between the two ends. CDR1 and CDR2 from the germline V gene are SGHRS and YFSETQ. The CDR3 sequence: CASSLDGPPGYTF. Here the CDR3 DNA reads TGCGCCAGCAGCTTGGATGGGCCCCCTGGCTACACCTTC.

The chain carries TRBV6-6 and TRBJ2-1, with D perhaps matching TRBD1 or TRBD2 (5 bases each). The CDR3 is 12 amino acids. CDR1 and CDR2 from the germline V gene are MNHNY and SVGAGI (reference sequence). Between the trimmed V and J ends, which lost 4 bases and 13 bases, there was a span of 14 bases. Written as DNA, the CDR3 is TGTGCCAGCAGTTCGGGACCAAGAAAACAGTTCTTC. It specifies CASSSGPRKQFF.

This chain connects TRBV7-2 to TRBJ2-3, with D possibly being TRBD1 (6 bases). Germline loops: CDR1 SGHTA, CDR2 FQGNSA. Trimming cost V 4 bases and J 0 bases, with 8 bases left between them. This CDR3 is 14 amino acids long. CDR3 residues: CASSSQGSTDTQYF. The CDR3 nucleotides are TGTGCCAGCAGCTCCCAGGGGAGCACAGATACGCAGTATTTT. Based on the CDR3 plus reference TRBV7-2 and TRBJ2-3, the full variable domain is GAGVSQSPSNKVTEKGKDVELRCDPISGHTALYWYRQSLGQGLEFLIYFQGNSAPDKSGLPSDRFSAERTGGSVSTLTIQRTQQEDSAVYLCASSSQGSTDTQYFGPGTRLTVL.

This clonotype was seen a few times. The chain joins TRBV4-2 to TRBJ2-3; 8 positions agree with TRBD2. With V trimmed by 0 bases and J by 5 bases, 4 bases remained unmatched. The germline CDR1 and CDR2 sequences are LGHNA and YNFKEQ. The CDR3 contains 15 residues. Written as DNA, the CDR3 is TGTGCCAGCAGCCAAGATACGGGGGGGCTAGATACGCAGTATTTT. This codes for CASSQDTGGLDTQYF.

This clonotype was recorded many times. This sequence joins TRBV12-3 or TRBV12-4 and TRBJ1-4; D is undetermined. The ends were cut back, 3 bases at V and 7 bases at J, with 21 bases in the middle. CDR3 length: 17 amino acids. The CDR3 DNA sequence: TGTGCCAGCAGTTTTATGAACCTGAACCGTCTACCTGAAAAACTGTTTTTT. Protein: CASSFMNLNRLPEKLFF.

The chain is built from TRBV12-3 or TRBV12-4 and TRBJ1-2; possibly TRBD1 for D (6 bases). This CDR3 has 15 residues. Deletions cut 0 bases from V and 8 bases from J, with 16 bases between. CDR3 region: CASSLAVGGGHGYTF. CDR3 DNA: TGTGCCAGCAGTTTAGCCGTTGGGGGGGGACACGGCTACACCTTC.

This clonotype was observed a few times. The chain employs TRBV7-9 and TRBJ2-7; D not certain. The CDR3 is 14 residues long. CDR1 is SEHNR, CDR2 FQNEAQ, per germline (reference sequence). With 3 bases removed from V and 0 bases from J, the gap between germline ends came to 9 bases. The CDR3 region has the DNA TGTGCCAGCAGCTTCCAGCAGAGCTCCTACGAGCAGTACTTC. Translating it yields CASSFQQSSYEQYF.

This clonotype has ten or more counts. The rearrangement uses TRBV9 and TRBJ2-5; 9 positions agree with TRBD2. Per the germline V gene, CDR1 is SGDLS and CDR2 is YYNGEE. Trimming took 2 bases from V and 5 from J; bases not matched to a gene: 4. This CDR3 spans 14 amino acids. The CDR3 spells CASSVSSGGETQYF. As DNA, the CDR3 is TGTGCCAGCAGCGTTAGTAGCGGGGGTGAGACCCAGTACTTC.

This rearrangement joins TRBV25-1 to TRBJ2-1, with 12 bases lining up with TRBD2. CDR3 length: 16 residues. The germline CDR1 and CDR2 sequences are MGHDK and SYGVNS. V gave up 3 bases and J gave up 3 bases; unmatched junction bases: 3. CDR3 loop: CASSELAGGYYNEQFF. Written as DNA, the CDR3 is TGTGCCAGCAGTGAGCTAGCGGGAGGGTACTACAATGAGCAGTTCTTC.

The chain uses TRBV9 and TRBJ2-7; TRBD1 might be the D (5 bases). The CDR3 consists of 14 residues. Trimming removed 0 bases from V and 2 bases from J, with 9 bases in between. CDR1 is SGDLS, CDR2 YYNGEE, per germline. CDR3 nucleotides: TGTGCCAGCAGCGTAGCGGCAGGGCCCTACGAGCAGTACTTC. It translates to CASSVAAGPYEQYF. The variable domain in full, with the rest retrieved from reference TRBV9 and TRBJ2-7, is DSGVTQTPKHLITATGQRVTLRCSPRSGDLSVYWYQQSLDQGLQFLIQYYNGEERAKGNILERFSAQQFPDLHSELNLSSLELGDSALYFCASSVAAGPYEQYFGPGTRLTVT.

This clonotype was detected ten times or more. This chain joins TRBV9 and TRBJ2-7; D is undetermined. CDR1 is SGDLS, CDR2 YYNGEE, per germline. The CDR3 extends over 14 amino acids. Between the trimmed V and J ends, which lost 4 bases and 0 bases, there was a span of 11 bases. CDR3 region: CASSTDGNSYEQYF. The CDR3 coding sequence is TGTGCCAGCAGCACGGACGGAAACTCCTACGAGCAGTACTTC.

In its sample, this clonotype was seen a few times. As DNA, the CDR3 is TGTGCCAGCAGTATAGCGGGGGTGGAAACAGATACGCAGTATTTT. Protein product: CASSIAGVETDTQYF. The chain employs TRBV28 and TRBJ2-3; 9 bases are a match to TRBD2. The V gene end was trimmed by 5 bases and the J gene end by 3 bases; junction bases not matched to a gene: 6. Germline V gives CDR1 MDHEN, CDR2 SYDVKM. The CDR3 length is 15 residues.

This clonotype has ten or more counts. V usage is TRBV12-3 or TRBV12-4 and J usage is TRBJ2-1, with 14 bases lining up with TRBD2. Trimming cost V 5 bases and J 6 bases; bases outside gene matches: 6. The CDR3 spans 16 residues. The DNA of the CDR3 is TGTGCCAGCAGTGATACCGGGACTAGCGGGAGCAATGAGCAGTTCTTC. Encoded protein: CASSDTGTSGSNEQFF.

This clonotype has at least ten counts. The rearrangement joins TRBV29-1 to TRBJ1-1, with TRBD1 matching over 9 bases. The germline V gene has CDR1 SQVTM and CDR2 ANQGSEA. The junction had 23 bases not matched to a gene; V was cut back by 7 bases and J by 8 bases. CDR3 length equals 17 residues. The CDR3 DNA reads as TGCAGCGCCGCGGGCCTTCCTGGGGACAGGGTAGGGGTAGAAGCTTTCTTT. Amino acid sequence: CSAAGLPGDRVGVEAFF.

Comment on this clonotype: A much larger clone sits a single nucleotide away, making a read error possible. This chain joins TRBV10-3 and TRBJ2-5; either TRBD1 or TRBD2 may supply D (5 bases each). The V gene's germline CDR1 is ENHRY and CDR2 SYGVKD. V was cut by 6 bases and J by 8 bases, with 19 bases left in between. The CDR3 contains 14 residues. The CDR3 DNA follows: TGTGCCATCAGGTCAGAGCGCATGGGGGATACCCAGTACTTC. It encodes CAIRSERMGDTQYF.

This clonotype turned up a few times. J is TRBJ2-7 and V is TRBV18; no definite D call. Between the trimmed V and J ends, which lost 6 bases and 7 bases, there was a span of 19 bases. There are 14 residues in the CDR3. Per germline, CDR1 KGHSH and CDR2 LQKENI. The CDR3 is CASSPIPGLGEQYF. The CDR3 nucleotides read TGTGCCAGCTCCCCCATACCGGGTTTGGGAGAGCAGTACTTC.

This clonotype has more than one count but fewer than ten. CDR3 loop: CASSIAPGQGNTEAFF. CDR3 sequence (DNA): TGTGCCAGCAGCATCGCTCCGGGACAGGGAAACACTGAAGCTTTCTTT. The chain is built from TRBV7-2 and TRBJ1-1, with 9 bases lining up with TRBD1. The V segment lost 5 bases and the J segment 2 bases; nucleotides outside the gene matches: 9. The V gene's germline CDR1 is SGHTA and CDR2 FQGNSA. The CDR3 is made up of 16 amino acids.

For the CDR3, the DNA is TGTGCCAGCAGTTTATCGACAGGGTTGGCCACCGGGGAGCTGTTTTTT. This encodes CASSLSTGLATGELFF. The chain couples TRBV27 to TRBJ2-2, with TRBD1 identical over 7 bases. Per germline, CDR1 MNHEY and CDR2 SMNVEV (reference sequence). The trim removed 0 bases at V and 4 bases at J, leaving 5 bases unmatched. The CDR3 covers 16 residues.

Written as DNA, the CDR3 is TGTGCCAGCAGCCCAACTGCAGGGGGAGGTCAGCCCCAGCATTTT. Its translation: CASSPTAGGGQPQHF. The chain uses TRBV7-2 and TRBJ1-5; TRBD1 agrees at 7 bases. Looked up from germline, CDR1 is SGHTA and CDR2 is FQGNSA. J gave up 6 bases and V 5 bases, and 10 bases lay outside the gene matches. The CDR3 has 15 amino acids.